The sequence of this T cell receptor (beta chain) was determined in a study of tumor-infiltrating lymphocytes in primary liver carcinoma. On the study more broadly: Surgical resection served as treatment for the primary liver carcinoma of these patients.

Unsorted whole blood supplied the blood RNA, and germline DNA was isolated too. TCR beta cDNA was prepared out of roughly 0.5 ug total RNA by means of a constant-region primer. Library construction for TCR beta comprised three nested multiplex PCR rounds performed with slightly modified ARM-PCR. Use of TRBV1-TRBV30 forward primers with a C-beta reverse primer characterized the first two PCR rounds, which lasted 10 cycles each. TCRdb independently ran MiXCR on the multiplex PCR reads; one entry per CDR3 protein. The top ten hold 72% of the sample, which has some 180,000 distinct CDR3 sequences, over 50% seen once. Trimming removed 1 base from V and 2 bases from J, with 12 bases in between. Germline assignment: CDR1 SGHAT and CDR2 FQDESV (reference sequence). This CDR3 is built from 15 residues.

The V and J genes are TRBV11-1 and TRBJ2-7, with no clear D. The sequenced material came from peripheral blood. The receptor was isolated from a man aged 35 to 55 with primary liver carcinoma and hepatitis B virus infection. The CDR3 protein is CASSLEATGAYEQYF. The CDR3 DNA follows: TGTGCCAGCAGCTTAGAGGCGACCGGAGCCTACGAGCAGTACTTC. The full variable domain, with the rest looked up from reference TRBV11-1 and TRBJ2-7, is EAEVAQSPRYKITEKSQAVAFWCDPISGHATLYWYRQILGQGPELLVQFQDESVVDDSQLPKDRFSAERLKGVDSTLKIQPAELGDSAMYLCASSLEATGAYEQYFGPGTRLTVT.